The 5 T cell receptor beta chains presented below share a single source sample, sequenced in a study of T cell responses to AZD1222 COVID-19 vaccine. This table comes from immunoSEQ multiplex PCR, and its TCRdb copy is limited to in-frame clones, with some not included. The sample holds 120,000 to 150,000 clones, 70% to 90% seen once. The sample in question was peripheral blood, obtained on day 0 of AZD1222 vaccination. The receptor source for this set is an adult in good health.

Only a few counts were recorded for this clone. For the CDR3, the DNA is TGTGCCACCAGTGACCTAGCGGGGGACACAGATACGCAGTATTTT. Translating gives CATSDLAGDTDTQYF. The genes are TRBV24-1 and TRBJ2-3; 10 nucleotides match TRBD2. The V gene's germline CDR1 is KGHDR and CDR2 SFDVKD. V was clipped by 4 bases and J by 2 bases; unmatched bases: 2. The CDR3 extends over 15 amino acids.

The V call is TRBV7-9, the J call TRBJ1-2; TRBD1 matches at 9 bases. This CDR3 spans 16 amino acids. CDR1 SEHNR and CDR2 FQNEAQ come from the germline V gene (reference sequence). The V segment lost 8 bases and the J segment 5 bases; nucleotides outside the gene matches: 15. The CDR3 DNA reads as TGTGCCAGCGGGAAGACGACAGGGGGGATAGGGTATGGCTACACCTTC. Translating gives CASGKTTGGIGYGYTF.

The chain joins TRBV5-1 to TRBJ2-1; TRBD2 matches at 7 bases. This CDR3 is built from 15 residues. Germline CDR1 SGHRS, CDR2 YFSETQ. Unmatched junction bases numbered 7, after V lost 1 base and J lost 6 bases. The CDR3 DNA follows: TGCGCCAGCAGCTTGAGTCGCGGGAGCTTCAATGAGCAGTTCTTC. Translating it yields CASSLSRGSFNEQFF.

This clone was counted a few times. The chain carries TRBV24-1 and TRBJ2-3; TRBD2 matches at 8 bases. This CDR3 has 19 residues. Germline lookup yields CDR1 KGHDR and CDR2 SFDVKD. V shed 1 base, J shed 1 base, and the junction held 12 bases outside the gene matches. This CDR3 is CATSDLSAGAAGGTDTQYF. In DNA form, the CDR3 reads TGTGCCACCAGTGATTTATCAGCGGGGGCGGCTGGGGGCACAGATACGCAGTATTTT.

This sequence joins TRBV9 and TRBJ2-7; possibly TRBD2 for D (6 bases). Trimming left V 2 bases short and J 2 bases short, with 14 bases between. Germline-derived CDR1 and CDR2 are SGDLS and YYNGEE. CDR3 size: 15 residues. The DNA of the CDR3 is TGTGCCAGCAGCGTGGAGGAAGGGGAGGCCTACGAGCAGTACTTC. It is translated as CASSVEEGEAYEQYF.